This T cell receptor beta chain was found in a study of blood T cells in healthy people across ages. General study findings and limits: TCR beta diversity per million T cells fell roughly linearly with age.

A second PCR, run for about 7 to 11 cycles, used a sample-barcoded 5' primer plus a J-beta primer mix. A template-switch adaptor containing 12 random nucleotides labeled each cDNA molecule. In TCRdb, the 5' RACE reads were re-called with MiXCR into one record per CDR3 protein. The table shows 1.4 million to 1.5 million distinct CDR3 sequences, with 42% occurring only once. The donors, healthy Caucasians from Russia, were aged roughly 6 to 95. CDR1 and CDR2 from the germline V gene are SGHDN and FVKESK. The CDR3 is 15 amino acids. V lost 6 bases, J lost 3 bases, and 10 bases stayed unmatched. Points on this clonotype: Its target is not known.

The origin of this receptor is a woman aged 18-29 years in good health. V and J are TRBV14 and TRBJ2-7, with 8 bases identical to TRBD2. The material sequenced was blood. In DNA form, the CDR3 reads TGTGCCAGCAGGTCACAGACTAGCGACAACTACGAGCAGTACTTC. It yields the protein CASRSQTSDNYEQYF.